A single sample gave rise to the 22 T cell receptor beta chains below, sequenced in a study of cytomegalovirus exposure and HLA in healthy donors. Primers included in the PCR were 60 Vbeta and 13 Jbeta primers. Method: immunoSEQ multiplex PCR; TCRdb's copy keeps in-frame clones and lacks some. This table holds approximately 150,000 clones, roughly 68% found once. The sequenced material came from PBMCs. All receptors derive from a man in his 60s in good health and CMV-seronegative.

The chain carries TRBV28 and TRBJ2-7; 8 bases align to TRBD2. The length of the CDR3 is 14 residues. The junction had 5 bases not matched to a gene; V was cut back by 5 bases and J by 2 bases. Germline CDR1 reads MDHEN; CDR2 reads SYDVKM. The CDR3 region has the DNA TGTGCCAGCAGTCTGGGACTAGGAGCCTACGAGCAGTACTTC. It yields the protein CASSLGLGAYEQYF.

The chain employs TRBV9 and TRBJ2-1; 8 bases are shared with TRBD2. Trimming removed 0 bases from V and 10 bases from J; junction bases left unmatched: 3. This CDR3 has 13 residues. Germline values: CDR1 SGDLS, CDR2 YYNGEE. This chain's CDR3 is CASSVVASGEQFF. CDR3 nucleotide sequence: TGTGCCAGCAGCGTAGTGGCTAGCGGGGAGCAGTTCTTC.

This clone was seen only a few times. This chain uses TRBV5-5 with TRBJ1-3; D ambiguous. V shed 0 bases and J shed 3 bases, with 10 bases lying between them. Per the germline V gene, CDR1 is SGHKS and CDR2 is YYEKEE (reference sequence). This CDR3 is built from 15 residues. CDR3 nucleotides: TGTGCCAGCAGCTTGGGAGGGATCGGTGGAAACACCATATATTTT. It codes for CASSLGGIGGNTIYF.

The chain uses TRBV9 and TRBJ1-1; perhaps TRBD1 as D (5 bases). CDR1 SGDLS and CDR2 YYNGEE come from the germline V gene. V was pared by 0 bases and J by 5 bases, with 14 bases between. This CDR3 is 15 amino acids long. DNA for the CDR3: TGTGCCAGCAGCGTAGGACCGGGGGAGAGGACTGAAGCTTTCTTT. This sequence encodes CASSVGPGERTEAFF.

The V gene is TRBV28, the J gene TRBJ2-3; 7 nucleotides agree with TRBD2. CDR3 length equals 15 residues. Per the germline V gene, CDR1 is MDHEN and CDR2 is SYDVKM. V gave up 3 bases and J gave up 2 bases; unmatched junction bases: 5. In DNA form, the CDR3 reads TGTGCCAGCAGTTTCCCGGCGGGAGACACAGATACGCAGTATTTT. This encodes CASSFPAGDTDTQYF.

The chain has TRBV13 and TRBJ2-7; 9 positions match TRBD2. The CDR3 extends over 17 amino acids. In germline, CDR1 is PRHDT, CDR2 FYEKMQ (reference sequence). V was pared by 5 bases and J by 2 bases, with 13 bases of the junction left unmatched. The CDR3 coding sequence is TGTGCCAGCAGCGTCCGGGGTTGGGTAGCGGGGGCCTACGAGCAGTACTTC. This encodes CASSVRGWVAGAYEQYF. Full variable domain (rest looked up from reference TRBV13 and TRBJ2-7): AAGVIQSPRHLIKEKRETATLKCYPIPRHDTVYWYQQGPGQDPQFLISFYEKMQSDKGSIPDRFSAQQFSDYHSELNMSSLELGDSALYFCASSVRGWVAGAYEQYFGPGTRLTVT.

V is TRBV29-1 and J is TRBJ2-4; TRBD1 might be the D (6 bases). V dropped 0 bases and J dropped 1 base, with 16 bases sitting between them. Looked up from germline, CDR1 is SQVTM and CDR2 is ANQGSEA. The CDR3 totals 17 residues. CDR3 sequence: CSVEDITRGMAKNIQYF. The CDR3 nucleotides are TGCAGCGTTGAAGATATCACCAGGGGAATGGCCAAAAACATTCAGTACTTC.

The chain uses TRBV6-4 and TRBJ1-5; D is uncertain. The V and J ends lost 3 bases and 1 base respectively, with 10 bases between them. Germline assignment: CDR1 MRHNA and CDR2 SNTAGT. The CDR3 totals 15 residues. This chain's CDR3 is CASSEEGGSNQPQHF. The CDR3 DNA reads TGTGCCAGCAGTGAAGAGGGAGGAAGCAATCAGCCCCAGCATTTT.

The chain carries TRBV10-3 and TRBJ1-1; 8 bases match TRBD1. After removal of 3 bases from V and 4 bases from J, the junction contained 7 bases not matched to a gene. CDR3 length: 15 residues. Germline CDR1 and CDR2: ENHRY and SYGVKD. CDR3 amino acids: CAISEATGEGTEAFF. The CDR3 nucleotides are TGTGCCATCAGTGAAGCGACAGGGGAGGGCACTGAAGCTTTCTTT.

This clone was found a few times. The chain carries TRBV30 and TRBJ1-2; D is undetermined. Trimming cost V 0 bases and J 3 bases, with 8 bases left between them. From germline, CDR1 is GTSNPN and CDR2 SVGIG (reference sequence). This CDR3 is 13 amino acids long. The CDR3 DNA follows: TGTGCCTGGAGTGTCAGGAGGGACTATGGCTACACCTTC. Residues: CAWSVRRDYGYTF.

This chain joins TRBV20-1 and TRBJ2-3, with D uncertain. Between the trimmed V and J ends, which lost 6 bases and 10 bases, there was a span of 11 bases. The germline gives CDR1 DFQATT, CDR2 SNEGSKA (reference sequence). CDR3 length: 10 amino acids. The DNA of the CDR3 is TGCAGTGCCCCCTTAGGAGCGCAGTATTTT. This sequence encodes CSAPLGAQYF.

The CDR3: CAIPTNNGANVLTF. CDR3 sequence (DNA): TGCGCCATCCCAACAAATAACGGGGCCAACGTCCTGACTTTC. The chain joins TRBV23-1 to TRBJ2-6; D not certain. TRBV23-1 is marked as an open reading frame, function uncertain. V lost 10 bases and J 4 bases, leaving 14 bases between the germline ends. The CDR3 sequence is 14 residues long.

This clone was counted only a few times. The rearrangement uses TRBV9 and TRBJ1-1, with D perhaps TRBD1 (5 bases). Germline CDR1 and CDR2: SGDLS and YYNGEE. Trimming took 6 bases from V and 0 from J, leaving 24 bases between them. The CDR3 runs 18 residues. CDR3 protein: CASTRGTVGQALNTEAFF. CDR3 in DNA: TGTGCCAGCACACGGGGGACTGTCGGTCAGGCGTTGAACACTGAAGCTTTCTTT.

This clone has just a few counts. The chain carries TRBV27 and TRBJ2-7; 7 bases are shared with TRBD1. Germline values: CDR1 MNHEY, CDR2 SMNVEV (reference sequence). With V trimmed by 6 bases and J by 3 bases, 14 bases remained unmatched. The CDR3 consists of 16 residues. DNA for the CDR3: TGTGCCAGCAGCCCCCTCAGGGGGACCGGAGGCTACGAGCAGTACTTC. It yields the protein CASSPLRGTGGYEQYF.

This rearrangement joins TRBV19 to TRBJ2-7, with a possible D match to TRBD1 (5 bases). Germline values: CDR1 LNHDA, CDR2 SQIVND (reference sequence). Trimming removed 3 bases from V and 2 bases from J, with 11 bases in between. The CDR3 is 14 amino acids. CDR3 loop: CASSMGARAYEQYF. The CDR3 region has the DNA TGTGCCAGTAGTATGGGTGCCAGGGCCTACGAGCAGTACTTC.

The J gene is TRBJ1-1, the V gene TRBV6-1; no definite D call. Trimming stripped 9 bases from V and 2 bases from J, with 10 bases between. Germline values: CDR1 MNHNS, CDR2 SASEGT. The CDR3 loop spans 12 amino acids. The CDR3 DNA reads TGTGCCAGTGACAAACCTAACACTGAAGCTTTCTTT. This gives the protein CASDKPNTEAFF.

This chain links TRBV28 with TRBJ2-7, with D maybe TRBD1 (6 bases). The CDR3 has 14 amino acids. V lost 3 bases, J lost 2 bases, and 11 bases lay in between. Germline CDR1 and CDR2: MDHEN and SYDVKM. CDR3 in amino acids: CASSFLGDTYEQYF. The CDR3, as DNA: TGTGCCAGCAGTTTCCTTGGGGACACCTACGAGCAGTACTTC.

This rearrangement joins TRBV30 to TRBJ2-7; no firm D call. The CDR3 has 13 amino acids. V dropped 0 bases and J dropped 4 bases, with 10 bases sitting between them. Germline loops: CDR1 GTSNPN, CDR2 SVGIG (reference sequence). The DNA of the CDR3 is TGTGCCTGGAGTGTTGGCAGGAATTACGAGCAGTACTTC. Translation gives CAWSVGRNYEQYF.

J is TRBJ2-2 and V is TRBV28; the D gene is possibly TRBD1 (8 bases). The germline V gene has CDR1 MDHEN and CDR2 SYDVKM. The CDR3 runs to 15 residues. Trimming took off 2 bases at V and 6 bases at J, with 13 bases between the two ends. The CDR3 DNA reads TGTGCCAGCAGTTTAAGGACAGGGAGGGCCGGGGAGCTGTTTTTT. This encodes CASSLRTGRAGELFF.

The chain joins TRBV2 to TRBJ1-6; TRBD1 is a possible D gene (5 bases). V was shortened by 7 bases and J by 9 bases, with 16 bases between the two germline ends. Germline V gene sequence: CDR1 SNHLY, CDR2 FYNNEI. This CDR3 is 14 amino acids long. The CDR3 DNA sequence: TGTGCCAGCAACGTCGGGGGGGGAAGTTCACCCCTCCACTTT. It is translated as CASNVGGGSSPLHF.

In DNA, the CDR3 is TGTGCCAGCAGTTCCTCGGGGGAAGGCATCGAGACGCAGTATTTT. Encoded protein: CASSSSGEGIETQYF. V gene TRBV28 combines with J gene TRBJ2-3; D perhaps matches TRBD2 (6 bases). Germline V lookup: CDR1 MDHEN, CDR2 SYDVKM. V was pared by 4 bases and J by 9 bases, with 20 bases between. The length of the CDR3 is 15 residues.

The chain couples TRBV6-1 to TRBJ1-1; the D is unclear. Germline values: CDR1 MNHNS, CDR2 SASEGT. The CDR3 is 12 residues long. Trimming took 8 bases from V and 7 from J, leaving 14 bases between them. Here the CDR3 reads CASQERSFEAFF. The CDR3, as DNA: TGTGCCAGCCAAGAACGGAGCTTTGAAGCTTTCTTT.